Presented here are 20 T cell receptor beta chains from one specimen sequenced in a study of cytomegalovirus exposure and HLA in healthy donors. Amplification used 60 Vbeta primers and 13 Jbeta primers. Measured with immunoSEQ multiplex PCR; TCRdb has only the in-frame clones, and not every one. The sample has under 250,000 clones, 70% to 85% seen once; the top ten hold 3.8%. Material: PBMCs. Receptors were obtained from a male donor in good health and CMV-seronegative.

The rearrangement uses TRBV5-1 and TRBJ1-1; 7 bases agree with TRBD1. V shed 4 bases and J 0 bases; nucleotides not matched to a gene: 3. The germline CDR1 and CDR2 sequences are SGHRS and YFSETQ. The CDR3 runs 14 residues. CDR3 loop: CASSMTGLNTEAFF. The CDR3 region has the DNA TGCGCCAGCAGCATGACAGGGTTGAACACTGAAGCTTTCTTT.

This chain links TRBV29-1 with TRBJ2-1; TRBD2 agrees at 14 bases. The ends lost 4 bases at V and 3 bases at J; junction bases unmatched: 5. The CDR3 is made up of 16 amino acids. CDR1 and CDR2 from the germline V gene are SQVTM and ANQGSEA. The CDR3 sequence is CSVGLAGGLGYNEQFF. The CDR3 DNA is TGCAGCGTTGGACTAGCGGGAGGGTTAGGCTACAATGAGCAGTTCTTC.

The chain recombines TRBV6-1 with TRBJ2-7; TRBD1 might be the D (6 bases). The CDR3 has 13 amino acids. In germline, CDR1 is MNHNS, CDR2 SASEGT. Trimming stripped 7 bases from V and 2 bases from J, with 12 bases between. CDR3 nucleotide sequence: TGTGCCAGCAACGAACAGGGTACCTACGAGCAGTACTTC. This codes for CASNEQGTYEQYF.

V usage is TRBV7-9 and J usage is TRBJ2-3; perhaps TRBD2 as D (6 bases). The CDR3 extends over 15 amino acids. V lost 3 bases and J 2 bases, leaving 12 bases between the germline ends. CDR1 and CDR2 (germline): SEHNR, FQNEAQ (reference sequence). CDR3 nucleotide sequence: TGTGCCAGCAGCTTGGGGGGACCCACCACAGATACGCAGTATTTT. Residues: CASSLGGPTTDTQYF.

The chain joins TRBV18 to TRBJ2-1; the match to TRBD2 covers 9 bases. This CDR3 comprises 19 residues. CDR1 and CDR2 (germline): KGHSH, LQKENI. V trimming: 0 bases; J trimming: 5 bases; junction bases outside the gene matches: 14. The DNA of the CDR3 is TGTGCCAGCTCACCACCCGAGCTAGCGGGAAAAGAGGGGGACAATGAGCAGTTCTTC. Translated, it gives CASSPPELAGKEGDNEQFF. The full variable domain, with the rest looked up from reference TRBV18 and TRBJ2-1, is NAGVMQNPRHLVRRRGQEARLRCSPMKGHSHVYWYRQLPEEGLKFMVYLQKENIIDESGMPKERFSAEFPKEGPSILRIQQVVRGDSAAYFCASSPPELAGKEGDNEQFFGPGTRLTVL.

This clone was counted a single time. The V and J genes are TRBV27 and TRBJ2-7; TRBD2 aligns across 11 bases. The CDR3 runs 22 residues. Germline V gene data show CDR1 as MNHEY and CDR2 as SMNVEV (reference sequence). J gave up 3 bases and V 5 bases, and 27 bases lay outside the gene matches. The CDR3 loop is CASSPLRGRDFLLAGGFYEQYF. The CDR3 region has the DNA TGTGCCAGCAGTCCACTCCGGGGGAGGGACTTTCTTTTAGCGGGAGGGTTCTACGAGCAGTACTTC.

J is TRBJ1-3 and V is TRBV5-1; D is possibly TRBD1 (5 bases). Germline V gene sequence: CDR1 SGHRS, CDR2 YFSETQ. The ends were cut back, 1 base at V and 4 bases at J, with 12 bases in the middle. The CDR3 has 15 amino acids. The CDR3 region has the DNA TGCGCCAGCAGCTTGCCCCATACAGGAGGAAACACCATATATTTT. Protein: CASSLPHTGGNTIYF.

This clone was detected a few times. V usage is TRBV6-1 and J usage is TRBJ2-7; D might be TRBD2 (5 bases). Germline-derived CDR1 and CDR2 are MNHNS and SASEGT. V gave up 11 bases and J gave up 3 bases, with 8 bases separating them. This CDR3 is built from 10 residues. The CDR3 is CACGFYEQYF. CDR3 coding DNA: TGTGCCTGCGGGTTCTACGAGCAGTACTTC.

The V call is TRBV6-5, the J call TRBJ2-1; TRBD1 might be the D (7 bases). Trimming pared 0 bases from V and 5 bases from J, leaving 11 bases between. This CDR3 has 15 amino acids. Germline CDR1 MNHEY, CDR2 SVGAGI. The CDR3 DNA is TGTGCCAGCAGTTACTCTGGCAGGGGGGACAATGAGCAGTTCTTC. Protein product: CASSYSGRGDNEQFF.

A few counts support this clone. This sequence joins TRBV5-1 and TRBJ2-1, with D perhaps matching TRBD2 (5 bases). The ends were cut back, 2 bases at V and 0 bases at J, with 9 bases in the middle. The CDR3 consists of 15 residues. Germline V gene sequence: CDR1 SGHRS, CDR2 YFSETQ. CDR3 loop: CASSFSGSSYNEQFF. In DNA, the CDR3 is TGCGCCAGCAGCTTCTCTGGGAGCTCCTACAATGAGCAGTTCTTC.

The V and J genes are TRBV6-1 and TRBJ2-5, with TRBD2 as a possible D gene (5 bases). The J call is in doubt because the DNA end fits TRBJ2-7 better. Germline V gives CDR1 MNHNS, CDR2 SASEGT. The CDR3 sequence is 13 residues long. The CDR3 region is CASSEIRGYEQYF. CDR3 DNA sequence: TGTGCCAGCAGTGAAATTCGGGGTTACGAGCAGTACTTC.

The CDR3 is CASSLLGGMYGYTF. The CDR3 DNA sequence: TGTGCCAGCAGTCTTCTTGGGGGGATGTATGGCTACACCTTC. The chain recombines TRBV27 with TRBJ1-2, with D possibly being TRBD1 (5 bases). This CDR3 is built from 14 residues. Between the trimmed V and J ends, which lost 5 bases and 5 bases, there was a span of 15 bases. From germline, CDR1 is MNHEY and CDR2 SMNVEV (reference sequence).

This sequence joins TRBV19 and TRBJ2-2, with TRBD1 matching over 9 bases. The CDR3 runs 15 residues. Germline values: CDR1 LNHDA, CDR2 SQIVND (reference sequence). V shed 6 bases, J shed 5 bases, and the junction held 7 bases outside the gene matches. The DNA for the CDR3 is TGTGCCAGTAGGGTACAGGGGGCAGGGACCGGGGAGCTGTTTTTT. Residues: CASRVQGAGTGELFF.

The chain employs TRBV10-1 and TRBJ2-3; TRBD1 aligns across 9 bases. V lost 2 bases and J lost 3; bases outside the gene matches: 12. The germline CDR1 and CDR2 sequences are WNHNN and SYGVQD (reference sequence). The CDR3 extends over 18 amino acids. The CDR3 sequence is CASSEDTRTGEVTDTQYF. CDR3 bases: TGCGCCAGCAGTGAGGATACCAGGACAGGGGAGGTAACAGATACGCAGTATTTT.

This chain joins TRBV5-1 and TRBJ1-1, with D unresolved. Germline CDR1 and CDR2: SGHRS and YFSETQ. The length of the CDR3 is 13 residues. The ends were cut back, 1 base at V and 5 bases at J, with 9 bases in the middle. CDR3 in amino acids: CASSLTGWTEAFF. CDR3 sequence (DNA): TGCGCCAGCAGCTTGACGGGGTGGACTGAAGCTTTCTTT. Together with reference TRBV5-1 and TRBJ1-1, the CDR3 gives the full variable domain: KAGVTQTPRYLIKTRGQQVTLSCSPISGHRSVSWYQQTPGQGLQFLFEYFSETQRNKGNFPGRFSGRQFSNSRSEMNVSTLELGDSALYLCASSLTGWTEAFFGQGTRLTVV.

The chain carries TRBV7-9 and TRBJ1-1; TRBD1 might be the D (6 bases). V lost 5 bases, J lost 1 base, and 8 bases lay in between. CDR3 length equals 13 residues. Per germline, CDR1 SEHNR and CDR2 FQNEAQ (reference sequence). DNA for the CDR3: TGTGCCAGCAGCGCGGACAGGAACACTGAAGCTTTCTTT. This translates into CASSADRNTEAFF.

The chain combines TRBV9 with TRBJ1-2; weak D call: TRBD1 (6 bases). Germline CDR1 SGDLS, CDR2 YYNGEE. This CDR3 has 17 residues. V lost 0 bases, J lost 1 base, and 16 bases lay in between. As DNA, the CDR3 is TGTGCCAGCAGCGTAGGTCCAGGGGTTGAGGGTAACTATGGCTACACCTTC. Protein product: CASSVGPGVEGNYGYTF. Looking up the rest from reference TRBV9 and TRBJ1-2 gives the full variable domain: DSGVTQTPKHLITATGQRVTLRCSPRSGDLSVYWYQQSLDQGLQFLIQYYNGEERAKGNILERFSAQQFPDLHSELNLSSLELGDSALYFCASSVGPGVEGNYGYTFGSGTRLTVV.

The chain is built from TRBV28 and TRBJ2-3, with TRBD1 matching 11 bases. The CDR3 sequence is 16 residues long. Looked up from germline, CDR1 is MDHEN and CDR2 is SYDVKM. The trim removed 5 bases at V and 4 bases at J, leaving 8 bases unmatched. The CDR3 is CASSPWTGGEADTQYF. DNA for the CDR3: TGTGCCAGCAGTCCCTGGACAGGGGGCGAGGCAGATACGCAGTATTTT.

The genes are TRBV29-1 and TRBJ2-7; 9 bases agree with TRBD1. The germline V gene encodes CDR1 SQVTM and CDR2 ANQGSEA. V shed 8 bases, J shed 7 bases, and the junction held 6 bases outside the gene matches. The CDR3 contains 11 residues. The CDR3 region is CSTWTGVEQYF. CDR3 in DNA: TGCAGCACCTGGACAGGGGTGGAGCAGTACTTC.

The rearrangement links TRBV19 to TRBJ2-2; perhaps TRBD2 as D (6 bases). V was cut by 6 bases and J by 0 bases, with 17 bases left in between. Germline CDR1 LNHDA, CDR2 SQIVND (reference sequence). The CDR3 covers 17 residues. The CDR3 DNA reads TGTGCCAGTAGCAGAAAAGCGGGCCGCACGAACACCGGGGAGCTGTTTTTT. Protein: CASSRKAGRTNTGELFF.